The clone carrying this T cell receptor beta chain was observed many times. The antigen is undetermined. The data were obtained in a study of T-cell reconstitution after alpha-beta-depleted transplantation in children. The authors prepared the TCRbeta library with unique molecular identifiers. MiXCR, run by TCRdb on the PCR reads, gives a single entry per CDR3 protein. The repertoire consists of 180,000 or so distinct CDR3 sequences, with 6.3% occurring once and the leading ten covering about 4.4%. Germline V lookup: CDR1 DFQATT, CDR2 SNEGSKA (reference sequence). The CDR3 spans 16 residues. The V and J ends lost 0 bases and 6 bases respectively, with 18 bases between them. Study-wide results and limits: Recipient T cells and thymic progenitors that survived gave rise to the high TCRbeta diversity observed at day 60 in some patients. About two months after transplant, alpha-beta T cells reportedly came from several hundred expanded graft clones. T-cell counts and diversity were attributed mostly to newly produced T cells one year after transplant.

The chain has TRBV20-1 and TRBJ2-1; TRBD2 might be the D (5 bases). This receptor was identified in a girl in the first two years of life with combined immunodeficiency, due to receive a stem cell transplant. Specimen: PBMCs, collected before TCRalphabeta/CD19-depleted stem cell transplant. This chain's CDR3 is CSARDNERDTSNEQFF. In DNA form, the CDR3 reads TGCAGTGCTAGAGATAATGAACGGGATACCAGCAATGAGCAGTTCTTC.